Following are 16 T cell receptor beta chains from one sample sequenced in a study of blood T cell repertoires in COVID-19. TCRdb's copy holds only in-frame clones and misses some; the assay was immunoSEQ multiplex PCR. The sample has 130,000 or so clones; about 86% are singletons. Material for sequencing was peripheral blood. The receptors derive from a woman in her sixties with acute or convalescent COVID-19.

The V gene is TRBV14, the J gene TRBJ1-3; tentative D call: TRBD1 (5 bases). CDR3 length equals 17 residues. Trimming took off 0 bases at V and 0 bases at J, with 12 bases between the two ends. The germline V gene has CDR1 SGHDN and CDR2 FVKESK. This CDR3 is CASSQEKGRFSGNTIYF. DNA of the CDR3: TGTGCCAGCAGCCAAGAGAAGGGGAGGTTCTCTGGAAACACCATATATTTT.

CDR3 protein: CASSLGGQQAYEQYF. The CDR3 DNA is TGTGCCAGCAGCTTAGGAGGACAGCAAGCCTACGAGCAGTACTTC. The chain combines TRBV11-3 with TRBJ2-7; D is possibly TRBD1 (6 bases). The CDR3 extends over 15 amino acids. Between the trimmed V and J ends, which lost 1 base and 2 bases, there was a span of 12 bases. Germline V CDR1 and CDR2: SGHNT, YENEEA. The full variable domain, with the rest looked up from reference TRBV11-3 and TRBJ2-7, is EAGVVQSPRYKIIEKKQPVAFWCNPISGHNTLYWYLQNLGQGPELLIRYENEEAVDDSQLPKDRFSAERLKGVDSTLKIQPAELGDSAVYLCASSLGGQQAYEQYFGPGTRLTVT.

This chain links TRBV4-3 with TRBJ2-1, with a weak D call TRBD1 (6 bases). The CDR3 is made up of 17 amino acids. Per germline, CDR1 LGHNA and CDR2 YSLEER. V was cut by 5 bases and J by 0 bases, with 17 bases left in between. CDR3 loop: CASSVTGTKSSYNEQFF. As DNA, the CDR3 is TGCGCCAGCAGCGTCACCGGGACAAAAAGCTCCTACAATGAGCAGTTCTTC.

This sequence joins TRBV6-2 or TRBV6-3 and TRBJ2-1, with 10 bases matching TRBD1. The CDR3 extends over 14 amino acids. With 5 bases clipped from V and 7 bases from J, the junction kept 5 bases outside the gene matches. Germline CDR1 reads MNHEY; CDR2 reads SVGEGT. DNA for the CDR3: TGTGCCAGCAGTCGACAGGGGGCCGGAAATGAGCAGTTCTTC. Translated: CASSRQGAGNEQFF.

This rearrangement joins TRBV5-1 to TRBJ2-1; 8 nucleotides line up with TRBD2. V was clipped by 0 bases and J by 4 bases; unmatched bases: 3. Germline V lookup: CDR1 SGHRS, CDR2 YFSETQ. This CDR3 is 15 amino acids long. CDR3 residues: CASSLGGGTYNEQFF. The DNA of the CDR3 is TGCGCCAGCAGCTTGGGCGGGGGGACATACAATGAGCAGTTCTTC.

The V gene is TRBV6-5, the J gene TRBJ2-7; D is ambiguous. V lost 7 bases and J 6 bases, leaving 16 bases between the germline ends. Germline CDR1 and CDR2: MNHEY and SVGAGI. This CDR3 comprises 13 residues. For the CDR3, the DNA is TGTGCCAGCATGAGGTCGGGTAGTCCCGAGCAGTACTTC. Translating gives CASMRSGSPEQYF.

This rearrangement joins TRBV4-2 to TRBJ1-4; D is undetermined. Looked up from germline, CDR1 is LGHNA and CDR2 is YNFKEQ. This CDR3 spans 16 amino acids. The V and J ends lost 1 base and 0 bases respectively, with 9 bases between them. The CDR3, as DNA: TGTGCCAGCAGCCAAGTCGCGGCAACAACTAATGAAAAACTGTTTTTT. As protein: CASSQVAATTNEKLFF.

This clone was counted a single time. CDR3 sequence reads: CASTTGGLAGGPSYNEQFF. CDR3 sequence (DNA): TGTGCCAGCACCACCGGGGGACTAGCGGGGGGGCCTTCCTACAATGAGCAGTTCTTC. The chain has TRBV14 and TRBJ2-1, with TRBD2 identical over 16 bases. CDR3 length: 19 amino acids. CDR1 and CDR2 from the germline V gene are SGHDN and FVKESK. Trimming took 7 bases from V and 1 from J; bases not matched to a gene: 10. Complete variable domain (other parts from reference TRBV14 and TRBJ2-1): EAGVTQFPSHSVIEKGQTVTLRCDPISGHDNLYWYRRVMGKEIKFLLHFVKESKQDESGMPNNRFLAERTGGTYSTLKVQPAELEDSGVYFCASTTGGLAGGPSYNEQFFGPGTRLTVL.

The chain recombines TRBV11-3 with TRBJ2-5; maybe TRBD2 (5 bases). Trimming left V 5 bases short and J 7 bases short, with 8 bases between. The length of the CDR3 is 11 residues. Looked up from germline, CDR1 is SGHNT and CDR2 is YENEEA. As DNA, the CDR3 is TGTGCCAGCAGCCGGAGCGGGACCCAGTACTTC. It codes for CASSRSGTQYF.

This clone has just one count. V gene TRBV9 combines with J gene TRBJ2-7; D may be TRBD1 (6 bases). The CDR3 length is 13 residues. V was cut by 1 base and J by 7 bases, with 12 bases left in between. Per the germline V gene, CDR1 is SGDLS and CDR2 is YYNGEE. CDR3 DNA sequence: TGTGCCAGCAGCGTAAAGCCAGGGGAAGAGCAGTACTTC. Translation gives CASSVKPGEEQYF.

The chain recombines TRBV18 with TRBJ1-5; tentatively, D is TRBD1 (5 bases). Germline lookup yields CDR1 KGHSH and CDR2 LQKENI. The CDR3 is 16 amino acids. Trimming took off 2 bases at V and 3 bases at J, with 14 bases between the two ends. CDR3 residues: CASSPVRAGLNQPQHF. The CDR3 nucleotides are TGTGCCAGCTCACCAGTTAGGGCAGGGCTCAATCAGCCCCAGCATTTT.

The rearrangement uses TRBV30 and TRBJ2-5; possible D gene TRBD1, 6 bases. The length of the CDR3 is 14 residues. Germline V gene lookup returns CDR1 GTSNPN and CDR2 SVGIG (reference sequence). V shed 2 bases and J shed 2 bases, with 12 bases lying between them. The CDR3 loop reads CAWSLRTAQETQYF. The CDR3 DNA reads as TGTGCCTGGAGTCTCCGGACAGCACAAGAGACCCAGTACTTC.

This sequence joins TRBV3-1 (or the pseudogene TRBV3-2) and TRBJ1-1; 11 bases line up with TRBD1. CDR3 size: 14 residues. V trimming: 4 bases; J trimming: 7 bases; junction bases outside the gene matches: 5. Germline V CDR1 and CDR2: LGHDT, YNNKEL (reference sequence). CDR3 in amino acids: CASSLGQGAREAFF. CDR3 DNA: TGTGCCAGCAGCCTCGGACAGGGGGCGCGTGAAGCTTTCTTT.

V and J are TRBV6-5 and TRBJ2-7, with 9 bases fitting TRBD2. Per germline, CDR1 MNHEY and CDR2 SVGAGI. This CDR3 comprises 14 residues. V dropped 7 bases and J dropped 3; count of bases not matched to a gene: 7. In DNA, the CDR3 is TGTGCCAGCACTGCGGGGGGGGGCTTCTACGAGCAGTACTTC. This translates into CASTAGGGFYEQYF.

The chain uses TRBV7-3 and TRBJ2-3, with D perhaps matching TRBD2 (5 bases). Germline CDR1 and CDR2: SGHTA and FQGTGA. With 4 bases removed from V and 2 bases from J, the gap between germline ends came to 7 bases. The CDR3 spans 13 residues. CDR3 in amino acids: CASSSGFTDTQYF. DNA of the CDR3: TGTGCCAGCAGCTCGGGGTTCACAGATACGCAGTATTTT.

As DNA, the CDR3 is TGTGCCAGCAGCCCCCCAGCAGGCTCCTATAATTCACCCCTCCACTTT. Translation gives CASSPPAGSYNSPLHF. The rearrangement joins TRBV3-1 (or the pseudogene TRBV3-2) to TRBJ1-6, with D unclear. With 4 bases removed from V and 0 bases from J, the gap between germline ends came to 10 bases. The CDR3 extends over 16 amino acids. From germline, CDR1 is LGHDT and CDR2 YNNKEL (reference sequence).